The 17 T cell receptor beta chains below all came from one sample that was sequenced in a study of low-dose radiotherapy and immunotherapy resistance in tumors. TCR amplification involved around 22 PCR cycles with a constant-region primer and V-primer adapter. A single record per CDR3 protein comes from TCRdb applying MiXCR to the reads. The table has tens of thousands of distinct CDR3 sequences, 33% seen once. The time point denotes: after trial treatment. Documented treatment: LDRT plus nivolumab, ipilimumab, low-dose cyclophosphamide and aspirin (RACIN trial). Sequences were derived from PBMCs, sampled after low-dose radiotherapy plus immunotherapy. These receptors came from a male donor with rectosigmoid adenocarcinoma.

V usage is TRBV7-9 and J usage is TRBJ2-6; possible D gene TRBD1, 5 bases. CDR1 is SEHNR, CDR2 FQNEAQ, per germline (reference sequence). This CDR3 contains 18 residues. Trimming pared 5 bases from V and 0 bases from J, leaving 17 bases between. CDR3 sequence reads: CASSTLQVPLSGANVLTF. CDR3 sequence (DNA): TGTGCCAGCAGCACGCTACAGGTCCCCCTCTCTGGGGCCAACGTCCTGACTTTC.

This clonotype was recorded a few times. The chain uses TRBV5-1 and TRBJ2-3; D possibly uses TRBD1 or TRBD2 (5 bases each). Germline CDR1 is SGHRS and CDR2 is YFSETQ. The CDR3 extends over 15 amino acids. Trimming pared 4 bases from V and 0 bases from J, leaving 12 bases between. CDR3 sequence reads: CASSRGRGSTDTQYF. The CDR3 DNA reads TGCGCCAGCAGCAGGGGCCGGGGAAGCACAGATACGCAGTATTTT.

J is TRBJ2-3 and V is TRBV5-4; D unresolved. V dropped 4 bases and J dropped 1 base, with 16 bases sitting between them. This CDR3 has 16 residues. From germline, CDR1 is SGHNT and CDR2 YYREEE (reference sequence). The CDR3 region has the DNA TGTGCCAGCAGCCTCTCAGCGTCCGCCCGCACAGATACGCAGTATTTT. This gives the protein CASSLSASARTDTQYF.

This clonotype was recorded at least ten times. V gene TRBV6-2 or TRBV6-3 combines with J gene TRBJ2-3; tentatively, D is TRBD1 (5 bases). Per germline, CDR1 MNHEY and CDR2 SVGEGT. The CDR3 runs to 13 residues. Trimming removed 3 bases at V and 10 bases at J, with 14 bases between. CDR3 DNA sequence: TGTGCCAGCAGTTATGGTGGGGCCGCGGCGCAGTATTTT. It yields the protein CASSYGGAAAQYF.

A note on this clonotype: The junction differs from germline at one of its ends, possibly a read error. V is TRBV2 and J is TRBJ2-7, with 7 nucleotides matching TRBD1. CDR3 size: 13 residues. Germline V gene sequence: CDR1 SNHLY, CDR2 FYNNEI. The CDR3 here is CASRGAGTARKDF. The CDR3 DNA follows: TGTGCCAGCAGGGGCGCTGGGACAGCCAGGAAGGACTTC.

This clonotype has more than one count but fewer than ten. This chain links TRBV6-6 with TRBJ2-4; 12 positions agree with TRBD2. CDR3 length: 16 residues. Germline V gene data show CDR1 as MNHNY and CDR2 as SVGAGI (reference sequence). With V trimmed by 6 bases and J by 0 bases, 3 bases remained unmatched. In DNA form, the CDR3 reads TGTGCCAGCAGCACACTAGCGGGGGGAGCCAAAAACATTCAGTACTTC. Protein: CASSTLAGGAKNIQYF.

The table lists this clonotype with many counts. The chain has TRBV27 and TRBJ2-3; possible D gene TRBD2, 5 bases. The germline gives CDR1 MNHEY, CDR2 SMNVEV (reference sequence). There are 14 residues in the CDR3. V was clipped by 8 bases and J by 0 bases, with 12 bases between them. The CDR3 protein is CASYTAGSTDTQYF. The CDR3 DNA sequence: TGTGCCAGCTATACGGCGGGTAGCACAGATACGCAGTATTTT.

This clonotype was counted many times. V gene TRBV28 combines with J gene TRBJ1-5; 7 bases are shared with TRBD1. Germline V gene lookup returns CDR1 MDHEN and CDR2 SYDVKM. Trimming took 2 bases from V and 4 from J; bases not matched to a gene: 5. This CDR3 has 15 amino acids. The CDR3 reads CASSLMTGLNQPQHF. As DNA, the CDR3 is TGTGCCAGCAGTTTAATGACAGGGCTTAATCAGCCCCAGCATTTT.

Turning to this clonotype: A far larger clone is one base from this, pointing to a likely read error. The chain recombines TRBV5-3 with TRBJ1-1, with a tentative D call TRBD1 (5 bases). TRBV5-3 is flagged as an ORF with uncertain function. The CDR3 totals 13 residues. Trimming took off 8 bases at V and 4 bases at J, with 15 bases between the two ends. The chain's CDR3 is CASSGRGPTEAFF. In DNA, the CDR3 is TGTGCCAGCAGCGGTAGGGGCCCCACTGAAGCTTTCTTT.

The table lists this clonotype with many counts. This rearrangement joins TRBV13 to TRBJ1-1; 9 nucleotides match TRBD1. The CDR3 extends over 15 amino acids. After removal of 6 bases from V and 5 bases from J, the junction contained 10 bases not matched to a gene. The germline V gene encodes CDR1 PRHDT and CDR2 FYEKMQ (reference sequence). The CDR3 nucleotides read TGTGCCAGCAGTGATCTTGGACAGGGGAGTACTGAAGCTTTCTTT. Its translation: CASSDLGQGSTEAFF.

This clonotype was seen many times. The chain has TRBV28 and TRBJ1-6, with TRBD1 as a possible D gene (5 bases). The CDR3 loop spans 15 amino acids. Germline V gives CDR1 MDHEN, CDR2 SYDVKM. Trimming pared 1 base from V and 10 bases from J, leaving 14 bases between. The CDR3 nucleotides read TGTGCCAGCAGTTTATATTCAGGGCTGGGATCACCCCTCCACTTT. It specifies CASSLYSGLGSPLHF.

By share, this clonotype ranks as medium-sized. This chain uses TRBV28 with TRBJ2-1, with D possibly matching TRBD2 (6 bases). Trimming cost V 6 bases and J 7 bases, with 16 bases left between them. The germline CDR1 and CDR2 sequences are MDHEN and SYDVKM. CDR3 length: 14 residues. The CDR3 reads CASSLAPTRNEQFF. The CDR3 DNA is TGTGCCAGCAGCTTGGCCCCGACTAGAAATGAGCAGTTCTTC.

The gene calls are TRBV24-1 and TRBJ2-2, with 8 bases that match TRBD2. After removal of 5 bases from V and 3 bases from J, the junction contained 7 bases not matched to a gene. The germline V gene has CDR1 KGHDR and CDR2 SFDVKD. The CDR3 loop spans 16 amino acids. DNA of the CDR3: TGTGCCACCAGTGTTGCGGGGGGCCTTTACACCGGGGAGCTGTTTTTT. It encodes CATSVAGGLYTGELFF.

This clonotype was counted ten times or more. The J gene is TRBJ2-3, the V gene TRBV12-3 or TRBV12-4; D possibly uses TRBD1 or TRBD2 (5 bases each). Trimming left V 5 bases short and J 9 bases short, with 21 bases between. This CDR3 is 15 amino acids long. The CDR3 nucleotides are TGTGCCAGCAGTCCCCGTGGTAGGGACCTGCGGACGCAGTATTTT. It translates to CASSPRGRDLRTQYF.

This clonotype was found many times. CDR3 DNA sequence: TGTGCCAGCAGCCAAGTACGGGGGAACGAGCAGTACTTC. Translation gives CASSQVRGNEQYF. The genes are TRBV14 and TRBJ2-7, with D tentatively TRBD2 (6 bases). Germline-derived CDR1 and CDR2 are SGHDN and FVKESK. With 1 base removed from V and 5 bases from J, the gap between germline ends came to 9 bases. The CDR3 consists of 13 residues.

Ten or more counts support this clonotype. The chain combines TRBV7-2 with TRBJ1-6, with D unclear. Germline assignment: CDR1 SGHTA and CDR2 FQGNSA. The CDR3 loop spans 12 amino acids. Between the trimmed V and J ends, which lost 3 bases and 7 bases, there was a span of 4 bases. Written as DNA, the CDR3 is TGTGCCAGCAGCTTGAGAAATTCACCCCTCCACTTT. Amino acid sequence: CASSLRNSPLHF.

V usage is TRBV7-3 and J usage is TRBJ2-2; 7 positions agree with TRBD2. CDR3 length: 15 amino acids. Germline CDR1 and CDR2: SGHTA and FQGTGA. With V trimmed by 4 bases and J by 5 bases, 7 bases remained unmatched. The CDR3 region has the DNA TGTGCCAGCAGCTACCCTAGCGGAGATACCGGGGAGCTGTTTTTT. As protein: CASSYPSGDTGELFF. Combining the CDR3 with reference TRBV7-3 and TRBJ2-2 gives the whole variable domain GAGVSQTPSNKVTEKGKYVELRCDPISGHTALYWYRQSLGQGPEFLIYFQGTGAADDSGLPNDRFFAVRPEGSVSTLKIQRTERGDSAVYLCASSYPSGDTGELFFGEGSRLTVL.